This passage covers 27 T cell receptor beta chains from one sample sequenced in a study of shared clonotypes between healthy human individuals. Assay: immunoSEQ multiplex PCR; the TCRdb copy retains only in-frame clones and omits some. The sample lists around 2,000,000 clones, over 85% occurring once. What was sequenced was naive CD4+ T cells sorted from blood. Specified subset: CD45RA+ positively selected. These TCRs come from a man between 18 and 35 years old in good health.

The rearrangement uses TRBV18 and TRBJ1-1; D perhaps matches TRBD1 (5 bases). Looked up from germline, CDR1 is KGHSH and CDR2 is LQKENI. This CDR3 region has 16 residues. V was shortened by 2 bases and J by 0 bases, with 13 bases between the two germline ends. The CDR3: CASSPGAGKVNTEAFF. CDR3 coding DNA: TGTGCCAGCTCACCAGGAGCAGGGAAGGTGAACACTGAAGCTTTCTTT.

The chain links TRBV29-1 to TRBJ1-3; D is possibly TRBD1 (6 bases). The V gene's germline CDR1 is SQVTM and CDR2 ANQGSEA. The CDR3 totals 14 residues. V gave up 1 base and J gave up 4 bases, with 11 bases separating them. DNA for the CDR3: TGCAGCGTTGAAGGAGGGGGGCAGGGAAACACCATATATTTT. It is translated as CSVEGGGQGNTIYF.

The chain combines TRBV11-2 with TRBJ1-5, with TRBD1 as a possible D gene (5 bases). Deletions cut 0 bases from V and 7 bases from J, with 13 bases between. The CDR3 length is 15 residues. Germline values: CDR1 SGHAT, CDR2 FQNNGV. CDR3 in amino acids: CASSLDSGAGQPQHF. In DNA, the CDR3 is TGTGCCAGCAGCTTAGATAGTGGGGCCGGGCAGCCCCAGCATTTT.

Comments on this clone: The same CDR3 arises from other DNA sequences in this sample as well. The chain employs TRBV29-1 and TRBJ2-3; D gene uncertain. Trimming cost V 2 bases and J 1 base, with 4 bases left between them. The CDR3 covers 12 residues. Germline assignment: CDR1 SQVTM and CDR2 ANQGSEA. As DNA, the CDR3 is TGCAGCGTTGAATCAGGCACAGATACGCAGTATTTT. This gives the protein CSVESGTDTQYF.

The chain uses TRBV5-4 and TRBJ2-5, with 9 bases lining up with TRBD2. Germline V gives CDR1 SGHNT, CDR2 YYREEE (reference sequence). This CDR3 region has 18 residues. V dropped 4 bases and J dropped 1; count of bases not matched to a gene: 14. CDR3 loop: CASSKTSGTKRPQETQYF. The DNA of the CDR3 is TGTGCCAGCAGCAAGACTAGCGGAACGAAAAGACCCCAAGAGACCCAGTACTTC.

The rearrangement links TRBV9 to TRBJ2-5; TRBD2 matches 10 bases. V was pared by 4 bases and J by 2 bases, with 17 bases of the junction left unmatched. The CDR3 totals 19 residues. The germline CDR1 and CDR2 sequences are SGDLS and YYNGEE. This CDR3 reads CASSPHSLAGALLQETQYF. CDR3 DNA sequence: TGTGCCAGCAGCCCCCACTCGCTAGCGGGGGCCCTCTTACAAGAGACCCAGTACTTC.

This clone was counted once. The chain has TRBV21-1 and TRBJ1-2; TRBD1, the table's D call, lacks a check against the DNA. TRBV21-1 is assigned pseudogene status. The CDR3 totals 16 residues. The CDR3, as DNA: TGTGCCAACAGCAAAGAATCGACAGAATCTAACTATGGCTACACCTTC. Residues: CANSKESTESNYGYTF.

The chain employs TRBV30 and TRBJ1-5; weak D call: TRBD1 (5 bases). Germline lookup yields CDR1 GTSNPN and CDR2 SVGIG (reference sequence). V lost 0 bases and J lost 4, with 13 bases in between. CDR3 length: 15 residues. DNA of the CDR3: TGTGCCTGGAGTGTACCTGGAGGGGTTAATCAGCCCCAGCATTTT. Translating gives CAWSVPGGVNQPQHF.

V usage is TRBV6-5 and J usage is TRBJ2-7; D is unresolved. Germline CDR1 MNHEY, CDR2 SVGAGI. V lost 7 bases, J lost 3 bases, and 16 bases lay in between. There are 14 residues in the CDR3. CDR3: CASNLQGEYYEQYF. CDR3 nucleotides: TGTGCCAGCAACTTACAAGGAGAGTACTACGAGCAGTACTTC.

This clone has a single count. The chain is built from TRBV21-1 and TRBJ2-7; the table's D call TRBD2 went unverified against the DNA. TRBV21-1 is recorded as a pseudogene. This CDR3 is 8 amino acids long. The chain's CDR3 is CASTGQYF. DNA of the CDR3: TGTGCCAGCACCGGGCAGTACTTC.

This sequence joins TRBV9 and TRBJ2-3; the match to TRBD2 covers 8 bases. CDR3 size: 16 residues. Losses at the gene ends were 2 bases for V and 4 bases for J; bases not matched to a gene: 9. Germline V gene sequence: CDR1 SGDLS, CDR2 YYNGEE. The CDR3 loop reads CASSVDGGRSADTQYF. In DNA, the CDR3 is TGTGCCAGCAGCGTTGATGGCGGGAGGTCGGCAGATACGCAGTATTTT. The complete variable domain, with remaining parts taken from reference TRBV9 and TRBJ2-3, reads DSGVTQTPKHLITATGQRVTLRCSPRSGDLSVYWYQQSLDQGLQFLIQYYNGEERAKGNILERFSAQQFPDLHSELNLSSLELGDSALYFCASSVDGGRSADTQYFGPGTRLTVL.

The chain has TRBV4-3 and TRBJ2-2; 9 nucleotides agree with TRBD2. Germline V gene sequence: CDR1 LGHNA, CDR2 YSLEER. The V gene end was trimmed by 0 bases and the J gene end by 3 bases; junction bases not matched to a gene: 8. The CDR3 has 18 residues. In DNA form, the CDR3 reads TGCGCCAGCAGCCAAGATTTTTTGGCGGGAGGGTACACCGGGGAGCTGTTTTTT. Protein: CASSQDFLAGGYTGELFF.

J is TRBJ1-2 and V is TRBV5-4; D gene ambiguous. The V end was cut by 3 bases, the J end by 4 bases, with 16 bases between. CDR1 and CDR2 (germline): SGHNT, YYREEE (reference sequence). CDR3 size: 15 residues. In DNA form, the CDR3 reads TGTGCCAGCAGCTCCGCGGGATCTAGCTTCTATGGCTACACCTTC. Residues: CASSSAGSSFYGYTF.

V usage is TRBV27 and J usage is TRBJ2-1; 11 nucleotides line up with TRBD2. Trimming removed 8 bases from V and 11 bases from J; junction bases left unmatched: 8. The CDR3 is 13 amino acids. In germline, CDR1 is MNHEY, CDR2 SMNVEV (reference sequence). This chain's CDR3 is CASQLAGETQQFF. The CDR3 coding sequence is TGTGCCAGCCAACTAGCGGGAGAGACTCAGCAGTTCTTC.

The rearrangement uses TRBV5-4 and TRBJ2-1, with 11 positions matching TRBD1. The germline CDR1 and CDR2 sequences are SGHNT and YYREEE (reference sequence). With V trimmed by 4 bases and J by 1 base, 7 bases remained unmatched. The CDR3 is 17 amino acids. The CDR3 loop is CASSTGQGVISYNEQFF. CDR3 DNA sequence: TGTGCCAGCAGCACGGGACAGGGGGTAATATCCTACAATGAGCAGTTCTTC.

The chain combines TRBV30 with TRBJ2-7; 15 nucleotides line up with TRBD2. Germline V gene lookup returns CDR1 GTSNPN and CDR2 SVGIG (reference sequence). J gave up 7 bases and V 3 bases, and 10 bases lay outside the gene matches. There are 16 residues in the CDR3. The CDR3 DNA reads as TGTGCCTGGAGCTCCGGACTAGCGGGAGGGCCAGGGGAGCAGTACTTC. It codes for CAWSSGLAGGPGEQYF.

The chain has TRBV28 and TRBJ2-5, with 7 positions matching TRBD1. Unmatched junction bases numbered 16, after V lost 7 bases and J lost 2 bases. The CDR3 has 17 residues. The germline V gene has CDR1 MDHEN and CDR2 SYDVKM. The CDR3 DNA reads TGTGCCAGCACCAAGCTAACTAACGGGACAGCGCAAGAGACCCAGTACTTC. Translating it yields CASTKLTNGTAQETQYF.

The chain is built from TRBV10-3 and TRBJ1-4; D is ambiguous. Germline CDR1 ENHRY, CDR2 SYGVKD. The CDR3 spans 14 residues. Trimming pared 4 bases from V and 4 bases from J, leaving 10 bases between. In DNA form, the CDR3 reads TGTGCCATCAGTGGTGTGCAGAATAATGAAAAACTGTTTTTT. Encoded protein: CAISGVQNNEKLFF.

This chain joins TRBV2 and TRBJ2-4; TRBD1 matches at 7 bases. CDR1 and CDR2 (germline): SNHLY, FYNNEI. V was pared by 5 bases and J by 0 bases, with 7 bases of the junction left unmatched. CDR3 length equals 16 residues. DNA of the CDR3: TGTGCCAGCAGTCTAACAGGGGCGGTAGCCAAAAACATTCAGTACTTC. It encodes CASSLTGAVAKNIQYF.

This clone was detected once. The genes are TRBV7-9 and TRBJ2-1; D uncertain. Germline-derived CDR1 and CDR2 are SEHNR and FQNEAQ (reference sequence). The CDR3 loop spans 11 amino acids. V was trimmed by 3 bases and J by 9 bases, leaving 6 bases between them. The CDR3 sequence is CASSLAAEQFF. The CDR3 DNA reads as TGTGCCAGCAGCTTGGCGGCTGAGCAGTTCTTC. The whole variable domain, remainder taken from reference TRBV7-9 and TRBJ2-1, is DTGVSQNPRHKITKRGQNVTFRCDPISEHNRLYWYRQTLGQGPEFLTYFQNEAQLEKSRLLSDRFSAERPKGSFSTLEIQRTEQGDSAMYLCASSLAAEQFFGPGTRLTVL.

This chain uses TRBV4-1 with TRBJ2-2; D perhaps matches TRBD1 (5 bases). The CDR3 extends over 17 amino acids. With 0 bases removed from V and 0 bases from J, the gap between germline ends came to 11 bases. Per the germline V gene, CDR1 is MGHRA and CDR2 is YSYEKL. In DNA form, the CDR3 reads TGCGCCAGCAGCCAAGAGAACAGGCCCGCGAACACCGGGGAGCTGTTTTTT. It translates to CASSQENRPANTGELFF.

The chain couples TRBV19 to TRBJ1-5, with D hard to call. The CDR3 runs 14 residues. V was shortened by 7 bases and J by 3 bases, with 13 bases between the two germline ends. CDR1 is LNHDA, CDR2 SQIVND, per germline (reference sequence). The CDR3 loop reads CASKRVKTNQPQHF. Written as DNA, the CDR3 is TGTGCCAGTAAAAGGGTTAAGACCAATCAGCCCCAGCATTTT.

The chain joins TRBV2 to TRBJ1-4; possibly TRBD1 for D (5 bases). Germline CDR1 is SNHLY and CDR2 is FYNNEI. The V and J ends lost 6 bases and 0 bases respectively, with 8 bases between them. The CDR3 is made up of 14 amino acids. This chain's CDR3 is CASRRGATNEKLFF. The CDR3 DNA follows: TGTGCCAGCAGGAGGGGAGCAACTAATGAAAAACTGTTTTTT.

The sample holds a few counts of this clone. The rearrangement links TRBV2 to TRBJ1-6; D is perhaps TRBD1 (6 bases). Germline V gene lookup returns CDR1 SNHLY and CDR2 FYNNEI. The CDR3 covers 11 residues. Trimming took 8 bases from V and 14 from J, leaving 13 bases between them. The DNA of the CDR3 is TGTGCCAGCCGAGAGAAGGGGGCCCTCCACTTT. This sequence encodes CASREKGALHF. Full variable domain (rest looked up from reference TRBV2 and TRBJ1-6): EPEVTQTPSHQVTQMGQEVILRCVPISNHLYFYWYRQILGQKVEFLVSFYNNEISEKSEIFDDQFSVERPDGSNFTLKIRSTKLEDSAMYFCASREKGALHFGNGTRLTVT.

CDR3 DNA sequence: TGTGCCAGCGCGGCAGGGCCTGGTGCGACCCAGTACTTC. The encoded protein is CASAAGPGATQYF. The chain is built from TRBV7-9 and TRBJ2-5, with D tentatively TRBD1 (5 bases). The V gene's germline CDR1 is SEHNR and CDR2 FQNEAQ (reference sequence). V lost 8 bases and J 7 bases, leaving 17 bases between the germline ends. This CDR3 region has 13 residues.

The chain couples TRBV5-1 to TRBJ1-1; tentatively, D is TRBD1 (5 bases). CDR3 length: 13 residues. Trimming took off 7 bases at V and 0 bases at J, with 10 bases between the two ends. The germline V gene has CDR1 SGHRS and CDR2 YFSETQ. This chain's CDR3 is CASLDTMNTEAFF. The CDR3 region has the DNA TGCGCCAGCTTGGACACGATGAACACTGAAGCTTTCTTT.

DNA for the CDR3: TGTGCCAGCAGCTCCTCTGGGTCCAAAAACATTCAGTACTTC. Amino acid sequence: CASSSSGSKNIQYF. The gene calls are TRBV7-2 and TRBJ2-4; D is unresolved. This CDR3 has 14 residues. The ends were cut back, 4 bases at V and 2 bases at J, with 9 bases in the middle. CDR1 SGHTA and CDR2 FQGNSA come from the germline V gene.